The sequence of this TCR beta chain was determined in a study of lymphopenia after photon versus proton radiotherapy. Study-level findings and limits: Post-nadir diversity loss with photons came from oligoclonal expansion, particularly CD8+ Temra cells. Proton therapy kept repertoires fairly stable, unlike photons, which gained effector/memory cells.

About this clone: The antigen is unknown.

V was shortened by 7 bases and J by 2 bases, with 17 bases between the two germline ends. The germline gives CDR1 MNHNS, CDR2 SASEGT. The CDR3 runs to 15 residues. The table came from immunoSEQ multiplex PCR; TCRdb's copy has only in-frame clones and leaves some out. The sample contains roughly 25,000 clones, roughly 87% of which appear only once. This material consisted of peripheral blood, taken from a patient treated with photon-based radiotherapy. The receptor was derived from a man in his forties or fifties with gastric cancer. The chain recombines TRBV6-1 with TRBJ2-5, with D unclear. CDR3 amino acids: CASTAGPHPQETQYF. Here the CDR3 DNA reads TGTGCCAGCACCGCAGGACCCCATCCACAAGAGACCCAGTACTTC.